This paragraph covers one TCR beta chain sequence. This sample stems from a study of control samples from healthy donors and cancer patients. V was clipped by 0 bases and J by 6 bases; unmatched bases: 7. This CDR3 has 16 amino acids. The germline V gene encodes CDR1 MGHRA and CDR2 YSYEKL. Profiling relied on immunoSEQ multiplex PCR, and the TCRdb table lists in-frame clones only, not all of them. Here the sample spans 99,000 or so clones, roughly four fifths being singletons. The clonotype originates from a woman between 45 and 60 years old in good health. The specimen was blood. V and J are TRBV4-1 and TRBJ2-5, with 10 bases fitting TRBD1. CDR3 in DNA: TGCGCCAGCAGCCAAGACGACAGGGGGCTAGTAAAGACCCAGTACTTC. Translation gives CASSQDDRGLVKTQYF.